The table lists the clone carrying this T cell receptor beta chain with a few counts. These data belong to a study of CDR3 diversity in severe acne. Germline loops: CDR1 MGHDK, CDR2 SYGVNS. The CDR3 is 13 amino acids. V lost 3 bases, J lost 0 bases, and 5 bases lay in between. TCRdb called the PCR reads again in MiXCR, with one record for every CDR3 protein. The table has around 94,000 distinct CDR3 sequences, around 53% seen once; the top ten hold around 12%. The sequenced sample consisted of blood. The gene calls are TRBV25-1 and TRBJ1-1; no clear D gene. The sequence came from a male donor with acne. CDR3 loop: CASSDNLNTEAFF. DNA of the CDR3: TGTGCCAGCAGTGATAACTTGAACACTGAAGCTTTCTTT.